What follows are 9 T cell receptor beta chains derived from one specimen sequenced in a study of blood T cell repertoires in COVID-19. Sequenced by immunoSEQ multiplex PCR; TCRdb stores in-frame clones only, minus some. The table shows approximately 180,000 clones, with around four fifths occurring only once. The source material was peripheral blood. The receptors were gathered from a woman in her thirties or forties with COVID-19, enrolled during active disease.

This clone was observed once. The J gene is TRBJ2-7, the V gene TRBV29-1; 7 nucleotides line up with TRBD1. The germline gives CDR1 SQVTM, CDR2 ANQGSEA. The CDR3 length is 13 residues. Unmatched junction bases numbered 4, after V lost 4 bases and J lost 1 base. DNA of the CDR3: TGCAGCGTTGCGGGACAGTTTTCCTACGAGCAGTACTTC. Translation: CSVAGQFSYEQYF.

The chain employs TRBV20-1 and TRBJ1-1; D not resolved. CDR3 length equals 11 residues. CDR1 and CDR2 (germline): DFQATT, SNEGSKA (reference sequence). The CDR3 DNA reads TGCACCCCTATTGAGAACACTGAAGCTTTCTTT. As protein: CTPIENTEAFF.

The V gene is TRBV5-1, the J gene TRBJ1-2; 7 nucleotides agree with TRBD1. CDR1 is SGHRS, CDR2 YFSETQ, per germline. The CDR3 contains 16 residues. V shed 0 bases and J 4 bases; nucleotides not matched to a gene: 9. CDR3 loop: CASSLAPGGDSYGYTF. CDR3 nucleotide sequence: TGCGCCAGCAGCTTGGCCCCAGGGGGTGACTCCTATGGCTACACCTTC.

The table lists this clone with a count of one. The chain joins TRBV27 to TRBJ2-7; 10 positions agree with TRBD1. V lost 6 bases to trimming and J lost 3 bases; unmatched junction nucleotides: 5. Germline assignment: CDR1 MNHEY and CDR2 SMNVEV (reference sequence). The length of the CDR3 is 14 residues. The CDR3 region is CASSPDRGGYEQYF. The CDR3 DNA reads TGTGCCAGCAGCCCGGACAGGGGGGGCTACGAGCAGTACTTC.

V is TRBV6-5 and J is TRBJ1-1, with 8 positions matching TRBD1. Looked up from germline, CDR1 is MNHEY and CDR2 is SVGAGI. Trimming at V came to 0 bases and at J to 2 bases, leaving 5 bases not matched to a gene. The CDR3 covers 16 residues. The CDR3 loop reads CASSYSLDRVNTEAFF. In DNA, the CDR3 is TGTGCCAGCAGTTACTCCCTGGACAGGGTAAACACTGAAGCTTTCTTT.

The chain combines TRBV19 with TRBJ2-3; no definite D call. Germline assignment: CDR1 LNHDA and CDR2 SQIVND (reference sequence). Trimming took off 0 bases at V and 2 bases at J, with 9 bases between the two ends. The CDR3 loop spans 15 amino acids. The CDR3 DNA reads as TGTGCCAGTAGTATAGATTGGAGAGTCACAGATACGCAGTATTTT. The encoded protein is CASSIDWRVTDTQYF.

The chain recombines TRBV29-1 with TRBJ2-2; 8 bases align to TRBD2. The V segment lost 7 bases and the J segment 3 bases; nucleotides outside the gene matches: 7. The CDR3 is made up of 14 amino acids. Germline V lookup: CDR1 SQVTM, CDR2 ANQGSEA. The CDR3 here is CSAREGLYTGELFF. CDR3 DNA sequence: TGCAGCGCCCGGGAGGGGCTTTACACCGGGGAGCTGTTTTTT.

V gene TRBV9 combines with J gene TRBJ2-1, with 11 bases lining up with TRBD2. The CDR3 length is 18 residues. With V trimmed by 1 base and J by 0 bases, 6 bases remained unmatched. Germline V gene lookup returns CDR1 SGDLS and CDR2 YYNGEE. The CDR3 spells CASSVTSGGLSSYNEQFF. CDR3 nucleotides: TGTGCCAGCAGCGTAACTAGCGGGGGTCTTAGCTCCTACAATGAGCAGTTCTTC.

J is TRBJ1-4 and V is TRBV6-5, with a tentative D call TRBD1 (6 bases). The germline V gene encodes CDR1 MNHEY and CDR2 SVGAGI. Trimming removed 2 bases from V and 7 bases from J, with 14 bases in between. This CDR3 contains 15 residues. In DNA form, the CDR3 reads TGTGCCAGCAGTTACCAACCGGGACAAGGTGAAAAACTGTTTTTT. This codes for CASSYQPGQGEKLFF.